This T cell receptor beta chain was sequenced for a study of cytomegalovirus exposure and HLA in healthy donors. A multiplex PCR was run with 60 Vbeta primers and 13 Jbeta primers. The table came from immunoSEQ multiplex PCR; TCRdb's copy has only in-frame clones and leaves some out. In the table there are 130,000 to 150,000 clones, 80% of which are singletons. Points on this clone: Its cognate antigen is unknown.

Study results and caveats: Fewer N-insertions (relative to the roughly 730-donor mean) were reportedly seen in an Asian-associated ancestry cluster in a later analysis. A classifier reportedly called cytomegalovirus status with high sensitivity and specificity.

Germline CDR1 reads SGHTA; CDR2 reads FQGNSA. The CDR3 sequence is 17 residues long. Trimming at V came to 5 bases and at J to 4 bases, leaving 16 bases not matched to a gene. Sequencing used PBMCs. This chain uses TRBV7-2 with TRBJ2-5; 7 nucleotides line up with TRBD1. The TCR was taken from a man aged 35-49 years in good health and CMV-seropositive. The CDR3 region is CASSPRQGQGPGETQYF. In nucleotides, the CDR3 is TGTGCCAGCAGCCCTCGACAGGGCCAAGGACCAGGAGAGACCCAGTACTTC. Full variable domain (missing parts from reference TRBV7-2 and TRBJ2-5): GAGVSQSPSNKVTEKGKDVELRCDPISGHTALYWYRQSLGQGLEFLIYFQGNSAPDKSGLPSDRFSAERTGGSVSTLTIQRTQQEDSAVYLCASSPRQGQGPGETQYFGPGTRLLVL.